These 10 T cell receptor beta chains came from one sample sequenced in a study of cytomegalovirus exposure and HLA in healthy donors. The PCR contained 60 Vbeta and 13 Jbeta primers. Some clones are missing from TCRdb's copy, which holds only in-frame ones; the method was immunoSEQ multiplex PCR. The sample has about 140,000 clones, roughly 76% seen once. Sequencing was done on a sample of PBMCs. These receptor sequences come from a woman under 40 in good health and CMV-seronegative.

The chain is built from TRBV29-1 and TRBJ2-1; 8 bases are shared with TRBD1. Germline V CDR1 and CDR2: SQVTM, ANQGSEA. The CDR3 is 13 residues long. CDR3 loop: CSDRGYSYNEQFF. CDR3 coding DNA: TGCAGTGACAGGGGATACTCCTACAATGAGCAGTTCTTC.

This clone was detected only once. This chain links TRBV15 with TRBJ1-4, with a weak D call TRBD1 (5 bases). Germline CDR1 LNHNV, CDR2 YYDKDF (reference sequence). V lost 5 bases and J lost 7, with 17 bases in between. The CDR3 covers 15 residues. The CDR3 protein is CATSGIGGVREKLFF. Written as DNA, the CDR3 is TGTGCCACCAGCGGCATCGGGGGGGTGCGTGAAAAACTGTTTTTT.

This clone came up a few times. This chain joins TRBV6-6 and TRBJ2-7; TRBD1 is a possible D gene (5 bases). Germline CDR1 MNHNY, CDR2 SVGAGI (reference sequence). The CDR3 is 15 amino acids. Trimming removed 2 bases at V and 0 bases at J, with 11 bases between. The CDR3 DNA reads as TGTGCCAGCAGTTACGGGGCCTTAGACTCCTACGAGCAGTACTTC. Translated, it gives CASSYGALDSYEQYF.

The rearrangement joins TRBV18 to TRBJ2-5; TRBD2 agrees at 10 bases. Trimming took 6 bases from V and 5 from J; bases not matched to a gene: 9. The CDR3 loop spans 15 amino acids. Germline assignment: CDR1 KGHSH and CDR2 LQKENI. The CDR3 sequence is CASSPSGGAAETQYF. The DNA for the CDR3 is TGTGCCAGCTCCCCAAGCGGGGGGGCTGCGGAGACCCAGTACTTC.

The chain combines TRBV5-4 with TRBJ2-5; 7 bases match TRBD1. CDR3 length: 15 residues. CDR1 is SGHNT and CDR2 is YYREEE in the germline V gene (reference sequence). V lost 5 bases and J lost 5; bases outside the gene matches: 12. DNA of the CDR3: TGTGCCAGCAGATTTATGGGACAGCTGGCGGAGACCCAGTACTTC. Translation gives CASRFMGQLAETQYF.

The table lists this clone with a count of one. The chain couples TRBV7-6 to TRBJ2-2; D is possibly TRBD1 (6 bases). Germline V gene sequence: CDR1 SGHVS, CDR2 FNYEAQ. The CDR3 contains 17 residues. V was shortened by 0 bases and J by 6 bases, with 17 bases between the two germline ends. The CDR3 region has the DNA TGTGCCAGCAGCTTAGCCCGTTTGGGGGCTGAGGCCGGGGAGCTGTTTTTT. It translates to CASSLARLGAEAGELFF.

The V call is TRBV7-9, the J call TRBJ2-5; 9 positions match TRBD2. This CDR3 spans 16 amino acids. Per the germline V gene, CDR1 is SEHNR and CDR2 is FQNEAQ (reference sequence). V dropped 2 bases and J dropped 4; count of bases not matched to a gene: 8. The CDR3 loop is CASSLSLAGGAETQYF. The DNA for the CDR3 is TGTGCCAGCAGCTTATCACTCGCGGGGGGGGCAGAGACCCAGTACTTC.

This chain connects TRBV5-1 to TRBJ2-1, with D possibly matching TRBD2 (6 bases). V was clipped by 7 bases and J by 0 bases, with 11 bases between them. Looked up from germline, CDR1 is SGHRS and CDR2 is YFSETQ. The CDR3 has 14 amino acids. This chain's CDR3 is CASRPGDSYNEQFF. The CDR3, as DNA: TGCGCCAGCCGTCCGGGGGACTCCTACAATGAGCAGTTCTTC.

This rearrangement joins TRBV5-6 to TRBJ2-7; TRBD2 matches at 7 bases. Trimming took 4 bases from V and 7 from J; bases not matched to a gene: 5. The CDR3 totals 12 residues. Germline V gene sequence: CDR1 SGHDT, CDR2 YYEEEE. CDR3 protein: CASSPAGVEQYF. DNA for the CDR3: TGTGCCAGCAGCCCCGCGGGGGTTGAGCAGTACTTC.

The rearrangement uses TRBV27 and TRBJ1-2; D may be TRBD1 (5 bases). Germline lookup yields CDR1 MNHEY and CDR2 SMNVEV (reference sequence). This CDR3 comprises 13 residues. The germline V and J ends were trimmed by 5 bases and 4 bases, with 11 bases remaining between them. CDR3 protein: CASSRGHLYGYTF. The CDR3, as DNA: TGTGCCAGCAGTAGAGGACACCTCTATGGCTACACCTTC.